These 8 T cell receptor beta chains were all obtained from the same sample, sequenced in a study of sequential checkpoint blockade in melanoma. Some clones are missing from TCRdb's copy, which holds only in-frame ones; the method was immunoSEQ multiplex PCR. Here the sample spans under 15,000 clones, about three quarters being singletons. As for treatment: randomized to nivolumab then ipilimumab (arm A) or the reverse (arm B). Sequencing was performed on CD8+ T cells sorted from blood (inferred from file names), taken from a patient given nivolumab and ipilimumab in sequence. These receptors all stem from a human donor with melanoma.

CDR3 nucleotide sequence: TGTGCCAGTAGTATCGGGAGCCGAGGGGGCATGGGCTACGAGCAGTACTTC. Protein product: CASSIGSRGGMGYEQYF. This rearrangement joins TRBV19 to TRBJ2-7, with TRBD1 as a possible D gene (7 bases). The CDR3 runs 17 residues. Trimming stripped 3 bases from V and 3 bases from J, with 21 bases between. Looked up from germline, CDR1 is LNHDA and CDR2 is SQIVND (reference sequence).

The chain couples TRBV11-3 to TRBJ1-5; tentatively, D is TRBD1 (6 bases). This CDR3 comprises 15 residues. Deletions cut 2 bases from V and 4 bases from J, with 12 bases between. Per the germline V gene, CDR1 is SGHNT and CDR2 is YENEEA. In nucleotides, the CDR3 is TGTGCCAGCAGCTTATTAGGGGGTATGAATCAGCCCCAGCATTTT. It codes for CASSLLGGMNQPQHF. Looking up the rest from reference TRBV11-3 and TRBJ1-5 gives the full variable domain: EAGVVQSPRYKIIEKKQPVAFWCNPISGHNTLYWYLQNLGQGPELLIRYENEEAVDDSQLPKDRFSAERLKGVDSTLKIQPAELGDSAVYLCASSLLGGMNQPQHFGDGTRLSIL.

This chain uses TRBV4-1 with TRBJ2-7; D remains unclear. The CDR3 covers 13 residues. Germline V lookup: CDR1 MGHRA, CDR2 YSYEKL. Trimming took 0 bases from V and 3 from J, leaving 6 bases between them. CDR3 in amino acids: CASSQETDYEQYF. The CDR3 bases are TGCGCCAGCAGCCAAGAGACTGACTACGAGCAGTACTTC.

The gene calls are TRBV27 and TRBJ1-5; D is perhaps TRBD1 (5 bases). Germline V lookup: CDR1 MNHEY, CDR2 SMNVEV (reference sequence). Trimming left V 4 bases short and J 0 bases short, with 7 bases between. This CDR3 comprises 14 residues. CDR3: CASSSQGSNQPQHF. CDR3 in DNA: TGTGCCAGCAGTTCGCAGGGTAGCAATCAGCCCCAGCATTTT.

V and J are TRBV4-1 and TRBJ2-2, with D perhaps TRBD1 (6 bases). Between the trimmed V and J ends, which lost 1 base and 6 bases, there was a span of 12 bases. This CDR3 is 15 amino acids long. In germline, CDR1 is MGHRA, CDR2 YSYEKL. The CDR3 DNA follows: TGCGCCAGCAGCCAAGCCCAGGGGTGGGCCGGGGAGCTGTTTTTT. It is translated as CASSQAQGWAGELFF.

V is TRBV2 and J is TRBJ2-1, with D possibly being TRBD1 (6 bases). Trimming removed 8 bases from V and 0 bases from J, with 11 bases in between. The germline CDR1 and CDR2 sequences are SNHLY and FYNNEI. This CDR3 contains 14 residues. The CDR3 reads CASGGPYSYNEQFF. For the CDR3, the DNA is TGTGCCAGCGGGGGCCCTTACTCCTACAATGAGCAGTTCTTC.

This clone was counted once. The chain combines TRBV5-1 with TRBJ1-2; D is unresolved. The germline V and J ends were trimmed by 0 bases and 2 bases, with 5 bases remaining between them. Germline CDR1 SGHRS, CDR2 YFSETQ. CDR3 size: 13 residues. This chain's CDR3 is CASSLELNYGYTF. The CDR3 bases are TGCGCCAGCAGCTTGGAACTAAACTATGGCTACACCTTC.

This clone was counted once. This rearrangement joins TRBV19 to TRBJ1-5, with TRBD1 as a possible D gene (6 bases). Germline V gene data show CDR1 as LNHDA and CDR2 as SQIVND (reference sequence). The CDR3 loop spans 15 amino acids. The V and J ends lost 3 bases and 5 bases respectively, with 14 bases between them. The CDR3 reads CASSITGSWHQPQHF. DNA for the CDR3: TGTGCCAGTAGTATCACAGGGTCGTGGCATCAGCCCCAGCATTTT.